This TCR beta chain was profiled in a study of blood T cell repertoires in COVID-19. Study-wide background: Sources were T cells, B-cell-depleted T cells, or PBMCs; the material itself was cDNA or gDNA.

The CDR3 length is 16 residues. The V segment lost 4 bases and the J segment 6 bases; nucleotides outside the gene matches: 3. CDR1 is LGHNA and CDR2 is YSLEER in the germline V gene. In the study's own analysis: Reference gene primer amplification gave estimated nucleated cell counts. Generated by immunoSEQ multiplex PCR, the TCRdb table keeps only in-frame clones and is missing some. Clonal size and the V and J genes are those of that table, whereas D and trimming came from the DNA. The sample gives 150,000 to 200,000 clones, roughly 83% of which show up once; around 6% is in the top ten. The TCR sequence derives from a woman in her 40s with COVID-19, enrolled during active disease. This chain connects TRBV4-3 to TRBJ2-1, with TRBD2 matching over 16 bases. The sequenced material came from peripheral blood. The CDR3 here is CASSLGTSGGANEQFF. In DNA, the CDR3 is TGCGCCAGCAGCCTAGGGACTAGCGGGGGGGCCAATGAGCAGTTCTTC.